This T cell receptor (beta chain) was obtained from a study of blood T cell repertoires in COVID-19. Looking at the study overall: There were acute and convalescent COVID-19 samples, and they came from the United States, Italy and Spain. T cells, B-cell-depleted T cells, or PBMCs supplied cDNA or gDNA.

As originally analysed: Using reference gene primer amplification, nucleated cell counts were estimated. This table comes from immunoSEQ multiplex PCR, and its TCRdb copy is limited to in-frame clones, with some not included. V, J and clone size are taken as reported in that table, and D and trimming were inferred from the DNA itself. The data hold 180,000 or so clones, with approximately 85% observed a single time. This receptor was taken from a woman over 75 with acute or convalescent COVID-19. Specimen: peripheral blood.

CDR3 in DNA: TGTGCCACCAGGGGACATCGGAAGGCCTACGAGCAGTACTTC. This gives the protein CATRGHRKAYEQYF. The chain is built from TRBV24-1 and TRBJ2-7; TRBD1 might be the D (6 bases). In germline, CDR1 is KGHDR, CDR2 SFDVKD. The CDR3 runs 14 residues. The V end was cut by 7 bases, the J end by 2 bases, with 14 bases between.